The 32 T cell receptor beta chains reported below all come from one sample, sequenced in a study of CD8 T cells in Susac syndrome. After extraction with the RNeasy kit, roughly 0.45 to 1 ug of the RNA was reverse transcribed using random hexamers. TCRdb redid the calling of the immunoSEQ multiplex PCR reads with MiXCR, one entry per CDR3 protein. The sample lists 150,000 to 180,000 distinct CDR3 sequences, approximately 96% occurring once. Sequencing used CD4+ T cells from PBMCs. Receptors were obtained from a human donor with Susac syndrome.

The rearrangement links TRBV20-1 to TRBJ2-2, with D unresolved. The V end lost 3 bases, the J end lost 7 bases, and 6 bases lay between the germline ends. Germline CDR1 and CDR2: DFQATT and SNEGSKA (reference sequence). The CDR3 loop spans 11 amino acids. CDR3 sequence reads: CSASFGGELFF. DNA for the CDR3: TGCAGTGCTAGCTTTGGCGGGGAGCTGTTTTTT.

The chain is built from TRBV7-8 and TRBJ2-2; 11 bases fit TRBD2. Germline trimming cut 6 bases from V and 3 bases from J; bases unmatched to any gene: 3. Germline V gene sequence: CDR1 SGHVS, CDR2 FQNEAQ. This CDR3 contains 15 residues. CDR3 sequence (DNA): TGTGCCAGCAGACCGGGACTAGCGGACACCGGGGAGCTGTTTTTT. The encoded protein is CASRPGLADTGELFF.

The chain employs TRBV7-2 and TRBJ1-1; tentative D call: TRBD1 (6 bases). Between the trimmed V and J ends, which lost 5 bases and 3 bases, there was a span of 10 bases. The CDR3 is made up of 13 amino acids. In germline, CDR1 is SGHTA, CDR2 FQGNSA. CDR3 nucleotide sequence: TGTGCCAGCAGCCGGGACACCTACACTGAAGCTTTCTTT. It is translated as CASSRDTYTEAFF.

The rearrangement uses TRBV3-1 and TRBJ1-2, with D perhaps TRBD1 (6 bases). Germline V CDR1 and CDR2: LGHDT, YNNKEL (reference sequence). The length of the CDR3 is 17 residues. V dropped 3 bases and J dropped 5 bases, with 22 bases sitting between them. The DNA of the CDR3 is TGTGCCAGCAGCCAGGCCGGAGGGGGTCGGATGGTGTATGGCTACACCTTC. Protein: CASSQAGGGRMVYGYTF.

The chain couples TRBV19 to TRBJ1-3; TRBD1 is a possible D gene (5 bases). The CDR3 extends over 15 amino acids. Germline values: CDR1 LNHDA, CDR2 SQIVND (reference sequence). V was trimmed by 9 bases and J by 3 bases, leaving 18 bases between them. CDR3 DNA: TGTGCCAGCGGCAGGGTGACCGGTGATGGAAACACCATATATTTT. This codes for CASGRVTGDGNTIYF.

This chain joins TRBV9 and TRBJ2-1; 10 positions agree with TRBD2. Germline CDR1 reads SGDLS; CDR2 reads YYNGEE. The V gene end was trimmed by 0 bases and the J gene end by 9 bases; junction bases not matched to a gene: 3. This CDR3 is 14 amino acids long. DNA of the CDR3: TGTGCCAGCAGCGTAGTGGCTAGCGGGGGTGAGCAGTTCTTC. It is translated as CASSVVASGGEQFF.

The chain recombines TRBV29-1 with TRBJ1-5; 7 bases line up with TRBD1. The germline CDR1 and CDR2 sequences are SQVTM and ANQGSEA. The CDR3 contains 15 residues. Trimming removed 4 bases from V and 0 bases from J; junction bases left unmatched: 6. In nucleotides, the CDR3 is TGCAGCGTTGGACAGGGTTCATCTAGCAATCAGCCCCAGCATTTT. Amino acid sequence: CSVGQGSSSNQPQHF.

The chain carries TRBV6-2 or TRBV6-3 and TRBJ2-1; 8 bases line up with TRBD2. V lost 5 bases to trimming and J lost 14 bases; unmatched junction nucleotides: 11. The CDR3 is made up of 13 amino acids. Germline assignment: CDR1 MNHEY and CDR2 SVGEGT. CDR3 DNA: TGTGCCAGCAGTCTGGACTACACCGGGGGGGAGTTCTTC. Its translation: CASSLDYTGGEFF.

V gene TRBV20-1 combines with J gene TRBJ1-2, with unresolved D. This CDR3 region has 12 residues. Trimming took off 1 base at V and 4 bases at J, with 7 bases between the two ends. The germline V gene encodes CDR1 DFQATT and CDR2 SNEGSKA (reference sequence). DNA for the CDR3: TGCAGTGCTAGAGTGGAGGTCTATGGCTACACCTTC. Encoded protein: CSARVEVYGYTF.

The CDR3 region has the DNA TGTGCCAGCAGTGATTCCCAGGGTCAGCCCCAGCATTTT. Residues: CASSDSQGQPQHF. The rearrangement links TRBV2 to TRBJ1-5; D possibly corresponds to TRBD1 (5 bases). There are 13 residues in the CDR3. Trimming took 3 bases from V and 6 from J, leaving 9 bases between them. The germline CDR1 and CDR2 sequences are SNHLY and FYNNEI.

The chain uses TRBV5-6 and TRBJ1-1; D might be TRBD1 (6 bases). The CDR3 length is 14 residues. From germline, CDR1 is SGHDT and CDR2 YYEEEE. Between the trimmed V and J ends, which lost 0 bases and 5 bases, there was a span of 11 bases. CDR3 residues: CASSLVQGRTEAFF. The CDR3 bases are TGTGCCAGCAGCTTGGTGCAGGGGAGGACTGAAGCTTTCTTT.

J is TRBJ2-3 and V is TRBV7-2; no clear D. The CDR3 is made up of 12 amino acids. Trimming removed 5 bases at V and 4 bases at J, with 7 bases between. Germline values: CDR1 SGHTA, CDR2 FQGNSA. CDR3 DNA sequence: TGTGCCAGCAGCCCCGAGCCAGATACGCAGTATTTT. Translated: CASSPEPDTQYF.

The V gene is TRBV9, the J gene TRBJ2-3; TRBD1 or TRBD2 may be the D gene (5 bases each). V lost 3 bases to trimming and J lost 8 bases, with 16 bases between them. From germline, CDR1 is SGDLS and CDR2 YYNGEE. CDR3 length equals 14 residues. CDR3 region: CASSALEGKGTQYF. The CDR3 DNA sequence: TGTGCCAGCAGCGCTTTAGAGGGGAAGGGTACGCAGTATTTT. Based on the CDR3 plus reference TRBV9 and TRBJ2-3, the full variable domain is DSGVTQTPKHLITATGQRVTLRCSPRSGDLSVYWYQQSLDQGLQFLIQYYNGEERAKGNILERFSAQQFPDLHSELNLSSLELGDSALYFCASSALEGKGTQYFGPGTRLTVL.

The V gene is TRBV13, the J gene TRBJ2-4; D may be TRBD1 or TRBD2 (6 bases each). The CDR3 is 15 amino acids. Germline V lookup: CDR1 PRHDT, CDR2 FYEKMQ (reference sequence). The germline V and J ends were trimmed by 4 bases and 7 bases, with 17 bases remaining between them. Here the CDR3 DNA reads TGTGCCAGCAGCTACACCCGAGGGGGGAGGAACATTCAGTACTTC. This sequence encodes CASSYTRGGRNIQYF. The variable domain in full, completed from reference TRBV13 and TRBJ2-4, reads AAGVIQSPRHLIKEKRETATLKCYPIPRHDTVYWYQQGPGQDPQFLISFYEKMQSDKGSIPDRFSAQQFSDYHSELNMSSLELGDSALYFCASSYTRGGRNIQYFGAGTRLSVL.

The chain joins TRBV4-2 to TRBJ2-7, with D unresolved. The V gene's germline CDR1 is LGHNA and CDR2 YNFKEQ. The CDR3 runs 16 residues. V was trimmed by 0 bases and J by 2 bases, leaving 14 bases between them. CDR3 in amino acids: CASSQERGSATYEQYF. The CDR3 DNA reads TGTGCCAGCAGCCAAGAACGTGGAAGCGCTACCTACGAGCAGTACTTC.

V usage is TRBV10-1 and J usage is TRBJ2-7, with D tentatively TRBD1 (5 bases). There are 14 residues in the CDR3. Trimming took off 0 bases at V and 6 bases at J, with 12 bases between the two ends. Germline CDR1 and CDR2: WNHNN and SYGVQD (reference sequence). CDR3 sequence (DNA): TGCGCCAGCAGTGAGTCGCGACAGATGGGCGAGCAGTACTTC. Its translation: CASSESRQMGEQYF.

The chain combines TRBV6-1 with TRBJ1-6; no reliable D call. Per germline, CDR1 MNHNS and CDR2 SASEGT. V dropped 9 bases and J dropped 10 bases, with 10 bases sitting between them. This CDR3 has 11 residues. DNA of the CDR3: TGTGCCAGTACGGGGAACTCACCCCTCCACTTT. Residues: CASTGNSPLHF.

This clonotype was found once. This rearrangement joins TRBV24-1 to TRBJ2-6; possibly TRBD1 for D (5 bases). V was trimmed by 4 bases and J by 4 bases, leaving 10 bases between them. Germline V gene lookup returns CDR1 KGHDR and CDR2 SFDVKD. The CDR3 runs 15 residues. The DNA of the CDR3 is TGTGCCACCAGTGACAGGGTCGCCGGGGCCAACGTCCTGACTTTC. Amino acids: CATSDRVAGANVLTF.

The chain has TRBV25-1 and TRBJ2-7; 10 bases are shared with TRBD2. CDR1 is MGHDK and CDR2 is SYGVNS in the germline V gene. With 5 bases clipped from V and 1 base from J, the junction kept 2 bases outside the gene matches. The CDR3 covers 14 residues. CDR3 protein: CASSKGLASYEQYF. In nucleotides, the CDR3 is TGTGCCAGCAGTAAGGGACTAGCGTCCTACGAGCAGTACTTC.

V is TRBV6-5 and J is TRBJ1-6, with 7 bases that match TRBD1. The CDR3 covers 17 residues. The V and J ends lost 4 bases and 1 base, in that order; junction bases with no gene match: 7. CDR1 MNHEY and CDR2 SVGAGI come from the germline V gene. The CDR3 is CASSSTGKWSYNSPLHF. In nucleotides, the CDR3 is TGTGCCAGCAGTTCGACAGGGAAGTGGTCCTATAATTCACCCCTCCACTTT.

This clonotype was counted a single time. The chain combines TRBV3-1 with TRBJ2-7, with 7 bases that match TRBD1. This CDR3 comprises 15 residues. The ends lost 3 bases at V and 2 bases at J; junction bases unmatched: 7. Germline CDR1 and CDR2: LGHDT and YNNKEL (reference sequence). For the CDR3, the DNA is TGTGCCAGCAGCCAGGATTACAGGGGAGCCTACGAGCAGTACTTC. The encoded protein is CASSQDYRGAYEQYF.

V is TRBV15 and J is TRBJ2-6, with unresolved D. Per germline, CDR1 LNHNV and CDR2 YYDKDF (reference sequence). Trimming removed 0 bases from V and 0 bases from J, with 6 bases in between. CDR3 length: 16 residues. DNA for the CDR3: TGTGCCACCAGCAGAGATCTCGCCTCTGGGGCCAACGTCCTGACTTTC. This codes for CATSRDLASGANVLTF.

This clonotype has a single count. The V call is TRBV15, the J call TRBJ1-1; D possibly corresponds to TRBD1 (5 bases). Germline V gene data show CDR1 as LNHNV and CDR2 as YYDKDF (reference sequence). Trimming removed 5 bases from V and 3 bases from J, with 13 bases in between. This CDR3 has 14 amino acids. The CDR3: CATSGDPRYTEAFF. DNA for the CDR3: TGTGCCACCAGCGGGGACCCCAGGTACACTGAAGCTTTCTTT.

V usage is TRBV29-1 and J usage is TRBJ2-2, with D possibly TRBD2 on 5 matching bases. V gave up 4 bases and J gave up 0 bases, with 18 bases separating them. Germline V gene data show CDR1 as SQVTM and CDR2 as ANQGSEA. This CDR3 contains 17 residues. The CDR3: CSVGGSSGNANTGELFF. The CDR3 DNA follows: TGCAGCGTTGGGGGTTCGAGCGGAAATGCGAACACCGGGGAGCTGTTTTTT.

The V and J genes are TRBV3-1 and TRBJ2-3, with TRBD2 matching over 9 bases. With 1 base clipped from V and 11 bases from J, the junction kept 10 bases outside the gene matches. The CDR3 sequence is 15 residues long. Germline-derived CDR1 and CDR2 are LGHDT and YNNKEL (reference sequence). The CDR3 loop reads CASSQGRRGGLEQYF. The CDR3 coding sequence is TGTGCCAGCAGCCAAGGCCGGCGGGGGGGCCTTGAGCAGTATTTT.

V gene TRBV5-8 combines with J gene TRBJ2-1; 9 nucleotides agree with TRBD2. CDR1 SGHTS and CDR2 YDEGEE come from the germline V gene. This CDR3 has 15 amino acids. V trimming: 1 base; J trimming: 9 bases; junction bases outside the gene matches: 8. The chain's CDR3 is CASSLPGGGAGEQFF. The DNA for the CDR3 is TGTGCCAGCAGCTTGCCGGGCGGGGGGGCCGGTGAGCAGTTCTTC.

Of note for this clonotype: At one boundary the junction diverges from the germline segment, which might be a read error. The chain couples TRBV5-1 to TRBJ1-2; 8 bases line up with TRBD1. The germline CDR1 and CDR2 sequences are SGHRS and YFSETQ. There are 16 residues in the CDR3. CDR3 region: CVSSLATVGQGIGYTF. The CDR3 coding sequence is TGCGTCAGCAGCTTGGCTACGGTCGGACAGGGCATTGGCTACACCTTC.

The chain links TRBV29-1 to TRBJ2-2; D call uncertain. The CDR3 length is 13 residues. Germline V lookup: CDR1 SQVTM, CDR2 ANQGSEA. V was trimmed by 4 bases and J by 1 base, leaving 7 bases between them. The CDR3 region is CSVGILNTGELFF. CDR3 nucleotide sequence: TGCAGCGTTGGGATTCTGAACACCGGGGAGCTGTTTTTT.

This sequence joins TRBV9 and TRBJ2-2; TRBD2 matches 11 bases. The CDR3 sequence is 18 residues long. V was clipped by 0 bases and J by 5 bases; unmatched bases: 9. The germline V gene encodes CDR1 SGDLS and CDR2 YYNGEE. The CDR3 loop is CASSVVGSGGAETGELFF. CDR3 DNA sequence: TGTGCCAGCAGCGTAGTAGGTAGCGGGGGGGCAGAAACCGGGGAGCTGTTTTTT.

The sample holds a few counts of this clonotype. This chain links TRBV28 with TRBJ2-7; the D is unclear. The ends were cut back, 2 bases at V and 2 bases at J, with 4 bases in the middle. The CDR3 is made up of 12 amino acids. CDR1 and CDR2 (germline): MDHEN, SYDVKM. This CDR3 is CASSLATYEQYF. The CDR3 DNA sequence: TGTGCCAGCAGTTTAGCAACCTACGAGCAGTACTTC.

The chain uses TRBV4-3 and TRBJ2-7, with D unclear. The germline V gene has CDR1 LGHNA and CDR2 YSLEER. The V and J ends lost 0 bases and 0 bases respectively, with 9 bases between them. The CDR3 covers 15 residues. The CDR3 region is CASSQELASSYEQYF. CDR3 DNA sequence: TGCGCCAGCAGCCAAGAGTTGGCTTCCTCCTACGAGCAGTACTTC.

V is TRBV20-1 and J is TRBJ1-2; D remains ambiguous. The CDR3 is 11 residues long. Germline CDR1 is DFQATT and CDR2 is SNEGSKA (reference sequence). Trimming took 3 bases from V and 5 from J, leaving 7 bases between them. CDR3 in DNA: TGCAGTGCTAGCGGCCTTTATGGCTACACCTTC. Translating it yields CSASGLYGYTF.